This T cell receptor (beta chain) was captured in a study of T cell repertoires in cytomegalovirus infection. On the study more broadly: TCR beta signatures that were public indicated CMV infection and matching HLA type.

Study results and limitations: Identification of carriers of CMV plus the relevant HLA was performed using cumulative public TCR beta family frequency. Clonotype analysis showed dominance of the ex vivo response by HLA-C-restricted CMV-specific TCR beta clonotypes.

The CDR3 has 14 residues. Germline CDR1 SGHRS, CDR2 YFSETQ. Trimming cost V 4 bases and J 4 bases; bases outside gene matches: 7. Each CDR3 protein gets one entry after TCRdb re-called the reads with MiXCR. The sample contains just under 300,000 distinct CDR3 sequences, roughly a tenth of which appear only once. This clonotype was observed at least ten times. As yet, its antigen is unknown. The origin of this receptor is a human donor in good health (CMV status not recorded). Some clones in this sample may be carry-over from other donors' samples. The chain is built from TRBV5-1 and TRBJ1-2; the match to TRBD1 covers 7 bases. The sequenced sample was PBMCs. CDR3 sequence: CASSVPGTVYGYTF. The CDR3 coding sequence is TGCGCCAGCAGCGTCCCCGGGACAGTCTATGGCTACACCTTC.